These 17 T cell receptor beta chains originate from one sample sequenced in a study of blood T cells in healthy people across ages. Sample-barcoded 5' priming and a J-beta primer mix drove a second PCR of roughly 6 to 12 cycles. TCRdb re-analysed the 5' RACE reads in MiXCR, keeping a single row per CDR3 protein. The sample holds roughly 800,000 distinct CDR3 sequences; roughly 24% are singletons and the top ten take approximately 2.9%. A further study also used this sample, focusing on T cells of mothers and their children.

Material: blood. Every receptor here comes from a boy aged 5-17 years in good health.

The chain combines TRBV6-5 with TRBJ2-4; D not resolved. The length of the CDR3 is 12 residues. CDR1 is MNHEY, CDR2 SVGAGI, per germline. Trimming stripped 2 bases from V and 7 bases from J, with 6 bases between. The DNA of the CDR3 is TGTGCCAGCAGTTACGACTCTAACATTCAGTACTTC. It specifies CASSYDSNIQYF.

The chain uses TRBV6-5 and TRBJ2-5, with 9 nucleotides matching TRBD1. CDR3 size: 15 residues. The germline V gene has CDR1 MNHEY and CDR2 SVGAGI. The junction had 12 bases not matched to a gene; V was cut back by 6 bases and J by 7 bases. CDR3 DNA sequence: TGTGCCAGCAGATTCGGGACAGGGAGGATTAGGACCCAGTACTTC. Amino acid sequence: CASRFGTGRIRTQYF.

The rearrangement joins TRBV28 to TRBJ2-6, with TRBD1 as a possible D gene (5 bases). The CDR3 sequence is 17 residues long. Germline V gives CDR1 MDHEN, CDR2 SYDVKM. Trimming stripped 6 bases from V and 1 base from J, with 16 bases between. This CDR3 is CASRGAQAASGANVLTF. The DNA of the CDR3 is TGTGCCAGCAGAGGTGCACAGGCCGCTTCTGGGGCCAACGTCCTGACTTTC.

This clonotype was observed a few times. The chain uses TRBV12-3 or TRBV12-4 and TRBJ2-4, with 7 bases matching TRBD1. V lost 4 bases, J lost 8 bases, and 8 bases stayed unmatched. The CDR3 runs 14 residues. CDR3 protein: CASSSRDREYIQYF. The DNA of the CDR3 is TGTGCCAGCAGTTCTAGAGACAGGGAGTACATTCAGTACTTC.

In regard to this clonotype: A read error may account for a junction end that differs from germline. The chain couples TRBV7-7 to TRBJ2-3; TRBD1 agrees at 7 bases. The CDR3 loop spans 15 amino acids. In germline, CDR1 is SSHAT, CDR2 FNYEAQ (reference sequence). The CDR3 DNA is TGTGCTAGCAGCTTGACAGGGAGTTTCACAGATACGCAGTATTTT. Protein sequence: CASSLTGSFTDTQYF.

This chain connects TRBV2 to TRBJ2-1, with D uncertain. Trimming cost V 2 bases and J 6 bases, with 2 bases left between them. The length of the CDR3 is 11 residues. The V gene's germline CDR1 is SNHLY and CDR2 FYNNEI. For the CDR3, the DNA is TGTGCCAGCAGTGAACCCAATGAGCAGTTCTTC. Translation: CASSEPNEQFF.

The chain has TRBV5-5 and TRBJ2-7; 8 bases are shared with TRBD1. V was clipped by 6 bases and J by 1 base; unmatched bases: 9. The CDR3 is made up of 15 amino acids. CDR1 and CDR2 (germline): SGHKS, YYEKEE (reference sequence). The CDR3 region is CASKGTGKQSYEQYF. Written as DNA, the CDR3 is TGTGCCAGCAAAGGGACAGGCAAACAGTCCTACGAGCAGTACTTC.

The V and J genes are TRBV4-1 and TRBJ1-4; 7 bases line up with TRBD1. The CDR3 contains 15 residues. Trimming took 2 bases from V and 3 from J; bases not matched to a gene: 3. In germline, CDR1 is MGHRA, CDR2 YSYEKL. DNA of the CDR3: TGCGCCAGCAGCCAACAGGGGGTCCCTAATGAAAAACTGTTTTTT. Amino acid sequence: CASSQQGVPNEKLFF.

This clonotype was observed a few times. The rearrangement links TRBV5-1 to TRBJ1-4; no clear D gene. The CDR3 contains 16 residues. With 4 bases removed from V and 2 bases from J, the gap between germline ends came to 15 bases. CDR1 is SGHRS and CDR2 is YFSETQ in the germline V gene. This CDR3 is CASSPGPGRTNEKLFF. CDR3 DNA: TGCGCCAGCAGCCCGGGCCCAGGAAGGACTAATGAAAAACTGTTTTTT.

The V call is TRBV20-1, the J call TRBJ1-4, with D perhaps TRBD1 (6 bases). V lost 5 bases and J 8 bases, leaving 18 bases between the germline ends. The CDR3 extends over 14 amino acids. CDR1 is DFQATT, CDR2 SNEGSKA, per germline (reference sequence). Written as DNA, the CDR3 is TGCAGTGCTCCGCTATGGGGGCCAGGCGAAAAACTGTTTTTT. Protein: CSAPLWGPGEKLFF.

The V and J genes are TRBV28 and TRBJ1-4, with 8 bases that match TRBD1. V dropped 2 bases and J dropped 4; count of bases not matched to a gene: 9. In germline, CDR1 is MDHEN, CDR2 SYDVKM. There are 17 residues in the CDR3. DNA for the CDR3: TGTGCCAGCAGTTTAAGGCTGGCAGGACAGGGTAATGAAAAACTGTTTTTT. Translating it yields CASSLRLAGQGNEKLFF.

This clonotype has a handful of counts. The CDR3 DNA sequence: TGTGCCAGCAGTTTAGAAGGGCAGTCGAACACTGAAGCTTTCTTT. It is translated as CASSLEGQSNTEAFF. The gene calls are TRBV27 and TRBJ1-1; no reliable D call. The CDR3 extends over 15 amino acids. Per germline, CDR1 MNHEY and CDR2 SMNVEV (reference sequence). V was clipped by 2 bases and J by 1 base, with 11 bases between them.

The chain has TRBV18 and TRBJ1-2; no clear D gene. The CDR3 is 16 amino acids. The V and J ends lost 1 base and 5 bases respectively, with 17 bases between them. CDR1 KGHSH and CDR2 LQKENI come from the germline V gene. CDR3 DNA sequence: TGTGCCAGCTCACCACTAGGAGGGTGGCGCATGTATGGCTACACCTTC. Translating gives CASSPLGGWRMYGYTF.

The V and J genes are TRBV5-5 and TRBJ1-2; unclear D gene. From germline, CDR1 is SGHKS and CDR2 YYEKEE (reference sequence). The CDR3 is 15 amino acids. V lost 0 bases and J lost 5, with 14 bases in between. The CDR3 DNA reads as TGTGCCAGCAGCTTGGTATTCCAGCCGTCATATGGCTACACCTTC. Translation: CASSLVFQPSYGYTF. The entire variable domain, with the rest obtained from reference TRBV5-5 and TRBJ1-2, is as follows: DAGVTQSPTHLIKTRGQQVTLRCSPISGHKSVSWYQQVLGQGPQFIFQYYEKEERGRGNFPDRFSARQFPNYSSELNVNALLLGDSALYLCASSLVFQPSYGYTFGSGTRLTVV.

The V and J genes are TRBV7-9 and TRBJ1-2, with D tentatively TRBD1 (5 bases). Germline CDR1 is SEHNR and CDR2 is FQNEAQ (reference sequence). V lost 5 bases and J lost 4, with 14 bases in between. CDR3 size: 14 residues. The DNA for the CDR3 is TGTGCCAGCAGCCCTAGGGCCGACAGCTATGGCTACACCTTC. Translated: CASSPRADSYGYTF.

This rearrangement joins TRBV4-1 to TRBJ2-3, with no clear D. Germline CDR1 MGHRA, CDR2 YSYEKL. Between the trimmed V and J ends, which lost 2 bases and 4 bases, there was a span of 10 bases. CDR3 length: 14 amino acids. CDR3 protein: CASSQMGMSDTQYF. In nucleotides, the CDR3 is TGCGCCAGCAGCCAAATGGGAATGTCAGATACGCAGTATTTT.

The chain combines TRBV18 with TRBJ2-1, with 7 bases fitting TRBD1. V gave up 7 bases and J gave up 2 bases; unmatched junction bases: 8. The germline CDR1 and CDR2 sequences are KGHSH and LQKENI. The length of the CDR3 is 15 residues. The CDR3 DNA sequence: TGTGCCAGCTTCTCGGGACAGAACACCTACAATGAGCAGTTCTTC. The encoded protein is CASFSGQNTYNEQFF.